What follows are 9 T cell receptor beta chains derived from one specimen sequenced in a study of shared clonotypes between healthy human individuals. Profiling relied on immunoSEQ multiplex PCR, and the TCRdb table lists in-frame clones only, not all of them. Here the sample spans roughly 2,000,000 clones, around 95% being singletons. Naive CD8 cells lacked CD45RO, underwent positive selection for CCR7 and left out terminally differentiated effector memory CD45RA+ cells. Sequencing was done on a sample of naive CD8+ T cells from PBMCs. The receptors derive from a man aged 18 to 30 in good health. Some clones in this sample may be carry-over from other donors' samples.

This sequence joins TRBV10-3 and TRBJ2-7; D call uncertain. The CDR3 consists of 13 residues. Per germline, CDR1 ENHRY and CDR2 SYGVKD. Trimming took 2 bases from V and 4 from J, leaving 9 bases between them. CDR3 sequence (DNA): TGTGCCATCAGTGAGGTGATGGAATACGAGCAGTACTTC. Translating gives CAISEVMEYEQYF.

A few counts support this clone. The gene calls are TRBV19 and TRBJ1-1, with TRBD1 as a possible D gene (6 bases). Germline loops: CDR1 LNHDA, CDR2 SQIVND (reference sequence). V was pared by 9 bases and J by 8 bases, with 13 bases between. This CDR3 comprises 11 residues. CDR3 loop: CASATGSEAFF. The DNA for the CDR3 is TGTGCCAGCGCCACAGGGAGCGAAGCTTTCTTT.

This sequence joins TRBV27 and TRBJ2-7, with D tentatively TRBD1 or TRBD2 (5 bases each). The germline CDR1 and CDR2 sequences are MNHEY and SMNVEV (reference sequence). CDR3 length equals 12 residues. V was cut by 5 bases and J by 7 bases, with 12 bases left in between. CDR3 residues: CASSHHWGEQYF. In DNA form, the CDR3 reads TGTGCCAGCAGTCACCACTGGGGGGAGCAGTACTTC.

The chain links TRBV4-1 to TRBJ2-7; D may be TRBD1 (5 bases). CDR1 MGHRA and CDR2 YSYEKL come from the germline V gene. The V and J ends lost 0 bases and 2 bases respectively, with 8 bases between them. The CDR3 length is 14 residues. The CDR3 is CASSQDLTAYEQYF. In DNA form, the CDR3 reads TGCGCCAGCAGCCAAGATTTGACAGCCTACGAGCAGTACTTC.

This chain links TRBV6-6 with TRBJ2-7, with D unresolved. V was pared by 5 bases and J by 1 base, with 6 bases between. The CDR3 is 12 amino acids. The V gene's germline CDR1 is MNHNY and CDR2 SVGAGI (reference sequence). The CDR3 region has the DNA TGTGCCAGCAGTCAGCCTTCCTACGAGCAGTACTTC. As protein: CASSQPSYEQYF.

The V call is TRBV10-3, the J call TRBJ2-7; D unresolved. There are 16 residues in the CDR3. Germline V CDR1 and CDR2: ENHRY, SYGVKD. V dropped 2 bases and J dropped 6 bases, with 20 bases sitting between them. The CDR3 nucleotides read TGTGCCATCAGTGAGCGGAAGTCCAGCCCCTTGGGCGAGCAGTACTTC. This codes for CAISERKSSPLGEQYF.

The rearrangement joins TRBV4-3 to TRBJ2-1; D might be TRBD1 or TRBD2, each matching 5 bases. The CDR3 covers 16 residues. Germline V gene sequence: CDR1 LGHNA, CDR2 YSLEER. Trimming stripped 0 bases from V and 7 bases from J, with 16 bases between. The CDR3 region is CASSQDRQGTGNEQFF. The CDR3 coding sequence is TGCGCCAGCAGCCAAGATCGCCAGGGCACGGGGAATGAGCAGTTCTTC.

V and J are TRBV7-9 and TRBJ1-3; D unresolved. V was pared by 1 base and J by 2 bases, with 15 bases between. Germline CDR1 reads SEHNR; CDR2 reads FQNEAQ (reference sequence). The CDR3 is made up of 17 amino acids. The CDR3 coding sequence is TGTGCCAGCAGCTTAGGGGGTGGAACAGCGGCTGGAAACACCATATATTTT. Translation gives CASSLGGGTAAGNTIYF.

The chain has TRBV27 and TRBJ2-7; no clear D. CDR1 is MNHEY, CDR2 SMNVEV, per germline (reference sequence). V lost 6 bases to trimming and J lost 4 bases, with 16 bases between them. This CDR3 region has 14 residues. The CDR3 sequence is CASSDQTGLYEQYF. CDR3 nucleotides: TGTGCCAGCAGCGACCAAACCGGCTTATACGAGCAGTACTTC.